These 18 T cell receptor beta chains share one sample of origin, sequenced in a study of T cells in Graves' hyperthyroidism and ophthalmopathy. TCR beta CDR3 regions were amplified from RNA transcripts. The primer set for the first-round RT-PCR of the TCR CDR3 was HTBI. TCRdb reprocessed the multiplex PCR reads via MiXCR and lists one record per CDR3 protein. Among 300,000 to 450,000 distinct CDR3 sequences listed, approximately 13% were seen once. The specimen was blood. The receptors come from a woman between 55 and 75 years old with Graves' hyperthyroidism.

In this sample, this clonotype turned up many times. The rearrangement uses TRBV7-8 and TRBJ2-1, with 7 positions matching TRBD1. V trimming: 4 bases; J trimming: 7 bases; junction bases outside the gene matches: 7. The CDR3 has 14 amino acids. Germline loops: CDR1 SGHVS, CDR2 FQNEAQ. The CDR3 sequence: CASSSHRGGNEQFF. CDR3 nucleotide sequence: TGTGCCAGCAGCTCACACAGGGGTGGGAATGAGCAGTTCTTC.

This clonotype was detected once. The V call is TRBV6-2 or TRBV6-3, the J call TRBJ2-6; 7 bases agree with TRBD1. Per germline, CDR1 MNHEY and CDR2 SVGEGT. The CDR3 extends over 16 amino acids. J was trimmed by 0 bases and V by 8 bases; bases with no gene match: 7. CDR3 amino acids: CASCRDSPSGANVLTF. CDR3 DNA: TGTGCCAGCTGCCGGGACAGCCCCTCTGGGGCCAACGTCCTGACTTTC.

This clonotype was recorded at least ten times. The chain links TRBV18 to TRBJ2-3; 8 bases map to TRBD2. Losses at the gene ends were 2 bases for V and 5 bases for J; bases not matched to a gene: 6. The germline CDR1 and CDR2 sequences are KGHSH and LQKENI. There are 15 residues in the CDR3. CDR3 DNA sequence: TGTGCCAGCTCACCAATACGGGAGGGTGTAGATACGCAGTATTTT. Its translation: CASSPIREGVDTQYF. The full variable domain, with the rest looked up from reference TRBV18 and TRBJ2-3, is NAGVMQNPRHLVRRRGQEARLRCSPMKGHSHVYWYRQLPEEGLKFMVYLQKENIIDESGMPKERFSAEFPKEGPSILRIQQVVRGDSAAYFCASSPIREGVDTQYFGPGTRLTVL.

This clonotype was picked up many times. The chain combines TRBV11-1 with TRBJ2-2; perhaps TRBD1 as D (5 bases). Trimming took off 5 bases at V and 7 bases at J, with 17 bases between the two ends. This CDR3 spans 15 amino acids. Germline-derived CDR1 and CDR2 are SGHAT and FQDESV (reference sequence). The CDR3, as DNA: TGTGCCAGCAGCCCTACAGGTTCTCAGTACGGGGAGCTGTTTTTT. Translation: CASSPTGSQYGELFF.

There are many counts of this clonotype. This sequence joins TRBV7-9 and TRBJ2-7; D is perhaps TRBD1 or TRBD2 (5 bases each). V gave up 3 bases and J gave up 1 base, with 10 bases separating them. The CDR3 runs to 14 residues. CDR1 is SEHNR, CDR2 FQNEAQ, per germline (reference sequence). DNA of the CDR3: TGTGCCAGCAGCTTCCGGGACGGTTCCTACGAGCAGTACTTC. This codes for CASSFRDGSYEQYF.

J is TRBJ1-2 and V is TRBV5-1, with D unresolved. V dropped 0 bases and J dropped 4 bases, with 7 bases sitting between them. There are 13 residues in the CDR3. Germline V gene data show CDR1 as SGHRS and CDR2 as YFSETQ. Here the CDR3 DNA reads TGCGCCAGCAGCTTGGAACAGTTCTATGGCTACACCTTC. Translated: CASSLEQFYGYTF.

This clonotype was observed at least ten times. This chain joins TRBV28 and TRBJ1-5, with a weak D call TRBD1 (5 bases). From germline, CDR1 is MDHEN and CDR2 SYDVKM. V lost 5 bases and J 7 bases, leaving 15 bases between the germline ends. The CDR3 has 14 residues. CDR3 in amino acids: CASSRGTGAQPQHF. In DNA form, the CDR3 reads TGTGCCAGCAGTCGAGGGACCGGGGCCCAGCCCCAGCATTTT.

In its sample, this clonotype was seen a few times. The rearrangement links TRBV6-1 to TRBJ2-1; 15 bases map to TRBD2. Losses at the gene ends were 6 bases for V and 7 bases for J; bases not matched to a gene: 4. This CDR3 has 15 amino acids. Per germline, CDR1 MNHNS and CDR2 SASEGT. CDR3 in amino acids: CASSTGTSGRNEQFF. The CDR3 nucleotides read TGTGCCAGCAGCACCGGGACTAGCGGGAGGAATGAGCAGTTCTTC.

This clonotype was detected a few times. The rearrangement links TRBV20-1 to TRBJ1-2; perhaps TRBD1 as D (5 bases). The V end lost 5 bases, the J end lost 0 bases, and 13 bases lay between the germline ends. Germline V gives CDR1 DFQATT, CDR2 SNEGSKA (reference sequence). This CDR3 is built from 14 residues. CDR3 in DNA: TGCAGTGCTTCGTTGGGGGAAGCTAACTATGGCTACACCTTC. This codes for CSASLGEANYGYTF.

This clonotype was recorded many times. This sequence joins TRBV30 and TRBJ2-1; D remains unclear. Per the germline V gene, CDR1 is GTSNPN and CDR2 is SVGIG (reference sequence). The V and J ends lost 3 bases and 7 bases respectively, with 13 bases between them. The CDR3 is made up of 13 amino acids. The CDR3 region is CAWRRTGKNEQFF. CDR3 bases: TGTGCCTGGAGAAGGACCGGCAAAAATGAGCAGTTCTTC.

Points on this clonotype: The DNA is left out, because the CDR3 cannot be placed on it with certainty; the CDR3 is given as TCRdb lists it. The genes are TRBV11-2 and TRBJ1-2; TRBD1, as called in the table, went unchecked against the DNA. 21 amino acids form the CDR3, both terminal residues included. Germline V gene data show CDR1 as SGHAT and CDR2 as FQNNGV. The CDR3 loop reads CASSLEGQGSQYFGPAGSYTF.

This clonotype came up a few times. The chain carries TRBV19 and TRBJ1-6; tentative D call: TRBD1 (5 bases). The CDR3 totals 13 residues. CDR1 and CDR2 from the germline V gene are LNHDA and SQIVND (reference sequence). V was clipped by 6 bases and J by 10 bases, with 13 bases between them. The CDR3 is CASRGDWSSPLHF. CDR3 DNA: TGTGCCAGTAGGGGGGACTGGAGCTCACCCCTCCACTTT.

About this clonotype: The CDR3 does not end in the conserved phenylalanine or tryptophan, so this is likely a read error. This chain connects TRBV7-9 to TRBJ1-1, with a possible D match to TRBD1 (5 bases). The CDR3 runs 17 residues. With 2 bases removed from V and 2 bases from J, the gap between germline ends came to 18 bases. CDR1 is SEHNR, CDR2 FQNEAQ, per germline (reference sequence). In DNA form, the CDR3 reads TGTGCCAGCAGCTTACTGCGTCGGGACCCAGAAAACACTGAAGCTTTCCTT. Amino acid sequence: CASSLLRRDPENTEAFL.

This clonotype has a count of ten or more. This chain connects TRBV20-1 to TRBJ1-2; 11 bases are shared with TRBD1. The CDR3 length is 14 residues. Per the germline V gene, CDR1 is DFQATT and CDR2 is SNEGSKA (reference sequence). The CDR3 loop is CRVDRGRWVHGYTF. CDR3 bases: TGCAGGGTGGACAGGGGGCGATGGGTACATGGCTACACCTTC.

This clonotype was seen at least ten times. The chain uses TRBV12-3 or TRBV12-4 and TRBJ2-7; TRBD2 matches at 15 bases. The V gene end was trimmed by 6 bases and the J gene end by 0 bases; junction bases not matched to a gene: 6. CDR3 length equals 17 residues. CDR3 sequence: CASRPGLAGGGSYEQYF. CDR3 in DNA: TGTGCCAGCAGACCGGGACTAGCGGGAGGCGGCTCCTACGAGCAGTACTTC.

This clonotype turned up a few times. This rearrangement joins TRBV5-1 to TRBJ2-7; TRBD1 matches 7 bases. The germline CDR1 and CDR2 sequences are SGHRS and YFSETQ. The trim removed 3 bases at V and 5 bases at J, leaving 2 bases unmatched. CDR3 length: 12 amino acids. CDR3 nucleotide sequence: TGCGCCAGCAGCTCGGGACAGAACGAGCAGTACTTC. It translates to CASSSGQNEQYF.

The J gene is TRBJ1-3, the V gene TRBV6-5, with D tentatively TRBD1 (5 bases). Germline CDR1 reads MNHEY; CDR2 reads SVGAGI. The V and J ends lost 0 bases and 5 bases respectively, with 11 bases between them. The CDR3 length is 15 residues. CDR3 DNA sequence: TGTGCCAGCAGTTACTCGAGCTGGGGACGAAACACCATATATTTT. Translation gives CASSYSSWGRNTIYF.

This clonotype was counted ten times or more. The rearrangement links TRBV5-8 to TRBJ1-2; 7 bases agree with TRBD1. V dropped 0 bases and J dropped 5; count of bases not matched to a gene: 4. The CDR3 runs 14 residues. The germline CDR1 and CDR2 sequences are SGHTS and YDEGEE. The CDR3: CASSLDRGGYGYTF. The CDR3 DNA reads TGTGCCAGCAGCTTGGACAGGGGAGGGTATGGCTACACCTTC.